The 24 T cell receptor beta chains given below trace back to one sample, sequenced in a study of Graves' ophthalmopathy and Graves' hyperthyroidism. RNA transcripts provided the template for amplifying TCR beta CDR3 regions. HTBI primers were employed in first-round RT-PCR, then a second-round multiplex PCR followed. MiXCR was run by TCRdb on the multiplex PCR reads, yielding one entry per CDR3 protein. The sample holds over a million distinct CDR3 sequences, about 36% seen once. Specimen: peripheral blood or thyroid tissue (not recorded which). The receptors derive from an adult man with Graves' hyperthyroidism.

This clonotype was counted many times. The chain is built from TRBV12-3 or TRBV12-4 and TRBJ1-1, with TRBD1 matching 8 bases. After removal of 5 bases from V and 4 bases from J, the junction contained 12 bases not matched to a gene. This CDR3 comprises 16 residues. Here the CDR3 reads CASSAQDRDWGTEAFF. In DNA, the CDR3 is TGTGCCAGCAGTGCCCAGGACAGGGATTGGGGCACTGAAGCTTTCTTT.

This clonotype occurred a few times. This chain uses TRBV7-2 with TRBJ1-5; D ambiguous. Trimming stripped 6 bases from V and 6 bases from J, with 18 bases between. Germline V CDR1 and CDR2: SGHTA, FQGNSA. This CDR3 has 15 amino acids. The CDR3 DNA reads TGTGCCAGCAGACCAAACGGAGGATGGGGTCAGCCCCAGCATTTT. Amino acids: CASRPNGGWGQPQHF.

V and J are TRBV18 and TRBJ1-5; D is unresolved. The V gene lost 1 base and the J gene lost 6 bases, with 16 bases spanning the gap. Looked up from germline, CDR1 is KGHSH and CDR2 is LQKENI. This CDR3 spans 16 amino acids. The CDR3 reads CASSPRGARESQPQHF. The DNA for the CDR3 is TGTGCCAGCTCACCACGGGGAGCTAGGGAGTCTCAGCCCCAGCATTTT.

This clonotype was observed many times. This CDR3 is CAITGEGGNQPQHF. DNA of the CDR3: TGTGCCATTACAGGGGAAGGGGGCAATCAGCCCCAGCATTTT. The chain uses TRBV6-1 and TRBJ1-5; 7 positions match TRBD1. Looked up from germline, CDR1 is MNHNS and CDR2 is SASEGT. The trim removed 10 bases at V and 2 bases at J, leaving 8 bases unmatched. The CDR3 runs 14 residues.

The rearrangement links TRBV28 to TRBJ2-7, with TRBD2 matching 13 bases. J was trimmed by 0 bases and V by 5 bases; bases with no gene match: 13. The CDR3 length is 19 residues. The germline V gene encodes CDR1 MDHEN and CDR2 SYDVKM. The CDR3, as DNA: TGTGCCAGCAGTCCACCCCGGACTAGCGGGGGATTAAGCTCCTACGAGCAGTACTTC. It is translated as CASSPPRTSGGLSSYEQYF.

This clonotype came up many times. The V gene is TRBV7-8, the J gene TRBJ2-5, with D maybe TRBD2 (6 bases). Trimming removed 3 bases at V and 5 bases at J, with 22 bases between. The CDR3 is 17 residues long. The germline gives CDR1 SGHVS, CDR2 FQNEAQ. The chain's CDR3 is CASSLVLAERKSETQYF. The CDR3, as DNA: TGTGCCAGCAGCTTGGTATTAGCGGAGAGGAAATCCGAGACCCAGTACTTC.

The chain is built from TRBV29-1 and TRBJ1-6; D perhaps matches TRBD1 (6 bases). CDR3 size: 13 residues. From germline, CDR1 is SQVTM and CDR2 ANQGSEA. Trimming removed 4 bases at V and 7 bases at J, with 11 bases between. The CDR3 sequence is CSVVEGVNSPLHF. The CDR3 DNA reads TGCAGCGTTGTGGAGGGGGTCAATTCACCCCTCCACTTT.

This clonotype was counted between two and nine times. The chain is built from TRBV30 and TRBJ1-1, with TRBD1 matching 8 bases. The CDR3 is made up of 13 amino acids. Germline V gives CDR1 GTSNPN, CDR2 SVGIG (reference sequence). The J segment lost 5 bases and the V segment lost 5 bases, leaving 7 bases of the junction unmatched. CDR3 nucleotide sequence: TGTGCCTGGGACGGGACAGGACATACTGAAGCTTTCTTT. Its protein product is CAWDGTGHTEAFF. The full variable domain, completed using reference TRBV30 and TRBJ1-1, is SQTIHQWPATLVQPVGSPLSLECTVEGTSNPNLYWYRQAAGRGLQLLFYSVGIGQISSEVPQNLSASRPQDRQFILSSKKLLLSDSGFYLCAWDGTGHTEAFFGQGTRLTVV.

V usage is TRBV18 and J usage is TRBJ2-7; 8 positions agree with TRBD2. The CDR3 has 14 residues. In germline, CDR1 is KGHSH, CDR2 LQKENI. With 2 bases clipped from V and 4 bases from J, the junction kept 4 bases outside the gene matches. CDR3 amino acids: CASSPSLAVYEQYF. The CDR3 nucleotides are TGTGCCAGCTCACCATCACTAGCGGTTTACGAGCAGTACTTC.

The chain links TRBV19 to TRBJ1-4, with D possibly TRBD1 on 5 matching bases. This CDR3 has 14 amino acids. Trimming pared 5 bases from V and 7 bases from J, leaving 14 bases between. CDR1 is LNHDA and CDR2 is SQIVND in the germline V gene (reference sequence). DNA for the CDR3: TGTGCCAGTAGTCTAGGGGACTCCCTTGAAAAACTGTTTTTT. Translation gives CASSLGDSLEKLFF.

This chain connects TRBV7-8 to TRBJ1-5, with D perhaps matching TRBD1 (6 bases). The CDR3 runs 16 residues. Trimming removed 7 bases at V and 3 bases at J, with 19 bases between. Germline V gene data show CDR1 as SGHVS and CDR2 as FQNEAQ. The CDR3 region has the DNA TGTGCCAGCACCGTAGGGGGATCAGGAATCAATCAGCCCCAGCATTTT. Translated, it gives CASTVGGSGINQPQHF. Using reference TRBV7-8 and TRBJ1-5 for the parts outside the CDR3, the full variable domain is GAGVSQSPRYKVAKRGQDVALRCDPISGHVSLFWYQQALGQGPEFLTYFQNEAQLDKSGLPSDRFFAERPEGSVSTLKIQRTQQEDSAVYLCASTVGGSGINQPQHFGDGTRLSIL.

The DNA of the CDR3 is TGTGCCACCAGCAGAGGTGGGACAGGGGATTCAGCTGAAGCTTTCTTT. This translates into CATSRGGTGDSAEAFF. The chain joins TRBV15 to TRBJ1-1; 10 bases are a match to TRBD1. Germline V gene lookup returns CDR1 LNHNV and CDR2 YYDKDF (reference sequence). The CDR3 consists of 16 residues. V was clipped by 1 base and J by 6 bases; unmatched bases: 8.

At least ten counts were recorded for this clonotype. V is TRBV24-1 and J is TRBJ2-7; a weak D match, TRBD2 (6 bases). V was pared by 2 bases and J by 5 bases, with 9 bases between. The CDR3 runs 13 residues. Germline loops: CDR1 KGHDR, CDR2 SFDVKD. The CDR3 spells CATSDSEGDEQYF. The CDR3 region has the DNA TGTGCCACCAGTGATTCGGAGGGTGACGAGCAGTACTTC.

At least ten counts were recorded for this clonotype. This chain links TRBV29-1 with TRBJ2-2; maybe TRBD2 (5 bases). The ends were cut back, 4 bases at V and 5 bases at J, with 8 bases in the middle. CDR1 SQVTM and CDR2 ANQGSEA come from the germline V gene. This CDR3 comprises 12 residues. CDR3 protein: CSVGRGTGELFF. CDR3 DNA sequence: TGCAGCGTTGGTCGGGGTACCGGGGAGCTGTTTTTT.

This clonotype has only a few counts. The chain combines TRBV28 with TRBJ1-2, with 7 positions matching TRBD1. V gave up 7 bases and J gave up 6 bases; unmatched junction bases: 17. Germline V gene lookup returns CDR1 MDHEN and CDR2 SYDVKM. CDR3 length: 16 amino acids. CDR3 region: CASTLGGTLPRDGYTF. For the CDR3, the DNA is TGTGCCAGCACCTTAGGGGGCACTCTCCCCAGGGATGGCTACACCTTC.

This chain joins TRBV7-8 and TRBJ2-7; TRBD1 matches at 10 bases. Germline trimming cut 1 base from V and 3 bases from J; bases unmatched to any gene: 9. The germline CDR1 and CDR2 sequences are SGHVS and FQNEAQ. The CDR3 is 17 residues long. In DNA form, the CDR3 reads TGTGCCAGCAGCTTAGAGTGGGGGGGACAGGGGTTCTACGAGCAGTACTTC. Its translation is CASSLEWGGQGFYEQYF. The variable domain in full, completed from reference TRBV7-8 and TRBJ2-7, reads GAGVSQSPRYKVAKRGQDVALRCDPISGHVSLFWYQQALGQGPEFLTYFQNEAQLDKSGLPSDRFFAERPEGSVSTLKIQRTQQEDSAVYLCASSLEWGGQGFYEQYFGPGTRLTVT.

This clonotype has just one count. The chain is built from TRBV5-4 and TRBJ2-7, with D tentatively TRBD1 (6 bases). Trimming removed 1 base at V and 6 bases at J, with 14 bases between. Germline V gives CDR1 SGHNT, CDR2 YYREEE (reference sequence). CDR3 length equals 14 residues. The DNA of the CDR3 is TGTGCCAGCAGCTTGTACCAGGGGATAGGCGAGCAGTACTTC. Amino acids: CASSLYQGIGEQYF.

The chain joins TRBV20-1 to TRBJ1-5; D perhaps matches TRBD1 (6 bases). V lost 4 bases to trimming and J lost 0 bases, with 13 bases between them. The CDR3 totals 15 residues. Germline V gene data show CDR1 as DFQATT and CDR2 as SNEGSKA (reference sequence). The CDR3 region has the DNA TGCAGTGCTAAGGACAGCACCTATAGCAATCAGCCCCAGCATTTT. Translating it yields CSAKDSTYSNQPQHF.

The chain recombines TRBV7-2 with TRBJ2-5; the D gene is possibly TRBD2 (6 bases). Germline CDR1 reads SGHTA; CDR2 reads FQGNSA. The CDR3 totals 17 residues. The germline V and J ends were trimmed by 5 bases and 5 bases, with 24 bases remaining between them. The CDR3 sequence is CASSPAVGAGSGETQYF. In DNA form, the CDR3 reads TGTGCCAGCAGCCCGGCGGTGGGCGCGGGATCGGGCGAGACCCAGTACTTC.

V is TRBV6-5 and J is TRBJ1-2; D might be TRBD1 (5 bases). The ends were cut back, 4 bases at V and 4 bases at J, with 16 bases in the middle. Germline CDR1 MNHEY, CDR2 SVGAGI. This CDR3 has 15 residues. CDR3 residues: CASSSGPRKIYGYTF. CDR3 nucleotides: TGTGCCAGCAGTTCGGGACCGCGGAAAATCTATGGCTACACCTTC.

The V call is TRBV30, the J call TRBJ1-4; D is ambiguous. The CDR3 contains 14 residues. Germline CDR1 is GTSNPN and CDR2 is SVGIG (reference sequence). V was trimmed by 0 bases and J by 6 bases, leaving 11 bases between them. CDR3 region: CAWSVPGFHEKLFF. The CDR3 DNA sequence: TGTGCCTGGAGTGTACCCGGGTTTCATGAAAAACTGTTTTTT.

This clonotype was observed many times. This rearrangement joins TRBV7-8 to TRBJ1-1; D call uncertain. From germline, CDR1 is SGHVS and CDR2 FQNEAQ. V shed 0 bases and J shed 1 base, with 12 bases lying between them. The CDR3 sequence is 16 residues long. CDR3 loop: CASSLAVLARNTEAFF. CDR3 sequence (DNA): TGTGCCAGCAGCTTAGCGGTGCTGGCCAGGAACACTGAAGCTTTCTTT.

The sample holds a few counts of this clonotype. The rearrangement joins TRBV7-9 to TRBJ2-7; D might be TRBD2 (6 bases). The CDR3 runs 11 residues. CDR1 and CDR2 (germline): SEHNR, FQNEAQ (reference sequence). The V gene lost 7 bases and the J gene lost 5 bases, with 9 bases spanning the gap. The CDR3 is CASTEGNEQYF. DNA of the CDR3: TGTGCCAGCACGGAGGGCAACGAGCAGTACTTC.

This clonotype was seen at least ten times. V usage is TRBV7-8 and J usage is TRBJ1-4; the D gene is possibly TRBD1 (5 bases). Germline values: CDR1 SGHVS, CDR2 FQNEAQ. V lost 5 bases and J 8 bases, leaving 15 bases between the germline ends. The length of the CDR3 is 14 residues. CDR3 nucleotide sequence: TGTGCCAGCAGCCCTAGGGTCAGGGACGAAAAACTGTTTTTT. Translation gives CASSPRVRDEKLFF. Variable domain in full (rest from reference TRBV7-8 and TRBJ1-4): GAGVSQSPRYKVAKRGQDVALRCDPISGHVSLFWYQQALGQGPEFLTYFQNEAQLDKSGLPSDRFFAERPEGSVSTLKIQRTQQEDSAVYLCASSPRVRDEKLFFGSGTQLSVL.